The rows below give T cell receptor beta chains drawn from one sample of a study of cytomegalovirus exposure and HLA in healthy donors. Repertoires were generated with immunoSEQ multiplex PCR, while TCRdb's copy carries only in-frame clones and drops some. This table has roughly 130,000 clones, under 70% appearing once. Sequenced: PBMCs. The receptors come from an older woman in good health and CMV-seronegative. Each CDR3 is given with its conserved first and last residue. The order of the fields is clone size, J gene, D gene, V gene, CDR3 DNA, CDR3 protein. D genes are given only for firm matches. Expanded clones are given a class, and other clones once, few, many or no size at all.

abundance: -; j_gene: TRBJ1-5; d_gene: TRBD1; v_gene: TRBV19; CDR3nt: TGTGCCAGTAGTGCCCGGGACAGGGGAGCGGGCAATCAGCCCCAGCATTTT; CDR3aa: CASSARDRGAGNQPQHF
abundance: -; j_gene: TRBJ2-3; d_gene: TRBD2; v_gene: TRBV27; CDR3nt: TGTGCCAGCAGGACCGGGGGGGGGCATACGCAGTATTTT; CDR3aa: CASRTGGGHTQYF
abundance: -; j_gene: TRBJ2-1; d_gene: -; v_gene: TRBV4-2; CDR3nt: TGTGCCAGCAGCCAAGGGGCCCAAAGCGAGCAGTTCTTC; CDR3aa: CASSQGAQSEQFF
abundance: -; j_gene: TRBJ2-1; d_gene: -; v_gene: TRBV28; CDR3nt: TGTGCCAGCAGTTTCGCAGCGATTGAGCAGTTCTTC; CDR3aa: CASSFAAIEQFF
abundance: -; j_gene: TRBJ2-5; d_gene: -; v_gene: TRBV5-4; CDR3nt: TGTGCCAGCAGCTTGCCCGGACTATCACAAGAGACCCAGTACTTC; CDR3aa: CASSLPGLSQETQYF
abundance: -; j_gene: TRBJ2-7; d_gene: -; v_gene: TRBV29-1; CDR3nt: TGCAGCGCCTCGACAGGAAAAGGCCACGAGCAGTACTTC; CDR3aa: CSASTGKGHEQYF
abundance: -; j_gene: TRBJ2-3; d_gene: -; v_gene: TRBV5-1; CDR3nt: TGCGCCAGCAGCAACGGGAGCACAGATACGCAGTATTTT; CDR3aa: CASSNGSTDTQYF
abundance: -; j_gene: TRBJ2-3; d_gene: -; v_gene: TRBV7-8; CDR3nt: TGTGCCAGCAGCTTAGGAGGGTCGGCGGGAAAGACAGATACGCAGTATTTT; CDR3aa: CASSLGGSAGKTDTQYF
abundance: few; j_gene: TRBJ1-2; d_gene: TRBD1; v_gene: TRBV6-5; CDR3nt: TGTGCCAGCAGTTACGGCAGGGGGCTGGGCTACACCTTC; CDR3aa: CASSYGRGLGYTF
abundance: few; j_gene: TRBJ2-7; d_gene: -; v_gene: TRBV6-5; CDR3nt: TGTGCCAGCAGTTACGCGACAGCTACCTACGAGCAGTACTTC; CDR3aa: CASSYATATYEQYF